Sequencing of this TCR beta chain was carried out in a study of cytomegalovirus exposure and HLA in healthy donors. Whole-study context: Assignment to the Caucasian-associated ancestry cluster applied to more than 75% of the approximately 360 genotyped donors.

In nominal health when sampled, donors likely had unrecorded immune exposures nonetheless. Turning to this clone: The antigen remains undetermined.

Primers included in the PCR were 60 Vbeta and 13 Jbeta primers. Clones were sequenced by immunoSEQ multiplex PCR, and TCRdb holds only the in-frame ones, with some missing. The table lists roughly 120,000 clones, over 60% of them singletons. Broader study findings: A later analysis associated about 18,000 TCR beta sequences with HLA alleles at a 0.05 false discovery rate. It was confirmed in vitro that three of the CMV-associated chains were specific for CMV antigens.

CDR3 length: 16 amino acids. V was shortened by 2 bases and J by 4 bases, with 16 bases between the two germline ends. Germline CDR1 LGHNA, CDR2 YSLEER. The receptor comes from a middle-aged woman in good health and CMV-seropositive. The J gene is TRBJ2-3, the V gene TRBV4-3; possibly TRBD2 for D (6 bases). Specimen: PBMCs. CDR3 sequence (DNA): TGCGCCAGCAGCCAACAATACCCTAGCGAGGCAGATACGCAGTATTTT. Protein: CASSQQYPSEADTQYF.